Following are 29 T cell receptor beta chains from one sample sequenced in a study of early stage breast cancer tumors. Data came from immunoSEQ multiplex PCR; TCRdb stores just in-frame clones and leaves some out. The sample contains 25,000 to 35,000 clones, roughly 81% of which appear only once. Sequences were obtained from breast tumor tissue. These receptors all stem from a person under 45 with breast cancer.

This clone is a singleton in its sample. The genes are TRBV15 and TRBJ1-2, with D unresolved. This CDR3 is 14 amino acids long. The V end was cut by 0 bases, the J end by 8 bases, with 13 bases between. In germline, CDR1 is LNHNV, CDR2 YYDKDF (reference sequence). CDR3 in amino acids: CATSRDNGGSGYTF. The CDR3 coding sequence is TGTGCCACCAGCAGAGATAATGGTGGGTCGGGCTACACCTTC.

The chain has TRBV27 and TRBJ2-1; weak D call: TRBD2 (5 bases). The length of the CDR3 is 14 residues. Looked up from germline, CDR1 is MNHEY and CDR2 is SMNVEV (reference sequence). DNA of the CDR3: TGTTCCGCCTGGGCGGGCCCCTATCCGGCGGGGCAGTTCTTC. This encodes CSAWAGPYPAGQFF.

The table lists this clone with a count of one. The chain links TRBV30 to TRBJ2-3; D tentatively reads TRBD1 or TRBD2 (6 bases each). CDR1 and CDR2 from the germline V gene are GTSNPN and SVGIG (reference sequence). CDR3 length: 15 residues. V was pared by 5 bases and J by 5 bases, with 20 bases between. The CDR3 coding sequence is TGTGCCTGGGGAGCGTGGGGCGGAGGGGGAGATACGCAGTATTTT. Protein sequence: CAWGAWGGGGDTQYF.

CDR3 loop: CAFIGTSGIRGADTQYF. CDR3 sequence (DNA): TGTGCCTTCATCGGGACTAGCGGGATAAGAGGGGCAGATACGCAGTATTTT. The V gene is TRBV30, the J gene TRBJ2-3; TRBD2 aligns across 13 bases. The length of the CDR3 is 17 residues. V was clipped by 7 bases and J by 4 bases; unmatched bases: 14. Per the germline V gene, CDR1 is GTSNPN and CDR2 is SVGIG (reference sequence).

This sequence joins TRBV7-9 and TRBJ2-7; D perhaps matches TRBD1 (6 bases). The CDR3 is 16 residues long. Per the germline V gene, CDR1 is SEHNR and CDR2 is FQNEAQ (reference sequence). Between the trimmed V and J ends, which lost 5 bases and 0 bases, there was a span of 17 bases. The DNA for the CDR3 is TGTGCCAGCAGCCAAGACAGGTCTAGGCCCTCCTACGAGCAGTACTTC. Its translation is CASSQDRSRPSYEQYF.

V usage is TRBV14 and J usage is TRBJ1-2; the D is unclear. The length of the CDR3 is 15 residues. The V and J ends lost 1 base and 4 bases respectively, with 13 bases between them. Germline V gene lookup returns CDR1 SGHDN and CDR2 FVKESK. CDR3 nucleotides: TGTGCCAGCAGCCAAGCCTATAGCACCTCCTATGGCTACACCTTC. It is translated as CASSQAYSTSYGYTF.

The gene calls are TRBV19 and TRBJ2-3, with a weak D call TRBD1 (5 bases). From germline, CDR1 is LNHDA and CDR2 SQIVND (reference sequence). The CDR3 contains 14 residues. Trimming stripped 2 bases from V and 5 bases from J, with 11 bases between. In DNA form, the CDR3 reads TGTGCCAGTAGTATACAGGGCTTACAAGATACGCAGTATTTT. Residues: CASSIQGLQDTQYF.

This rearrangement joins TRBV5-1 to TRBJ2-7, with 8 bases fitting TRBD2. This CDR3 has 15 residues. The V segment lost 1 base and the J segment 6 bases; nucleotides outside the gene matches: 9. The V gene's germline CDR1 is SGHRS and CDR2 YFSETQ. CDR3 residues: CASSLQPGTRVEQYF. The CDR3, as DNA: TGCGCCAGCAGCTTGCAGCCCGGGACTAGGGTCGAGCAGTACTTC.

The genes are TRBV18 and TRBJ2-7; possibly TRBD2 for D (7 bases). Looked up from germline, CDR1 is KGHSH and CDR2 is LQKENI. The CDR3 spans 16 residues. Deletions cut 2 bases from V and 3 bases from J, with 17 bases between. In DNA, the CDR3 is TGTGCCAGCTCACCAAGGGGGGGGGACCTCGGCTACGAGCAGTACTTC. As protein: CASSPRGGDLGYEQYF. Full variable domain (missing parts from reference TRBV18 and TRBJ2-7): NAGVMQNPRHLVRRRGQEARLRCSPMKGHSHVYWYRQLPEEGLKFMVYLQKENIIDESGMPKERFSAEFPKEGPSILRIQQVVRGDSAAYFCASSPRGGDLGYEQYFGPGTRLTVT.

The DNA of the CDR3 is TGTGCCAGCAGCTCACCCCCTAGGGCAGATACGCAGTATTTT. Amino acid sequence: CASSSPPRADTQYF. V gene TRBV7-2 combines with J gene TRBJ2-3; D not certain. V was cut by 4 bases and J by 4 bases, with 12 bases left in between. Germline V CDR1 and CDR2: SGHTA, FQGNSA. The CDR3 consists of 14 residues.

This clone was seen only once. V gene TRBV29-1 combines with J gene TRBJ1-5; D is unclear. The CDR3 totals 12 residues. CDR1 and CDR2 (germline): SQVTM, ANQGSEA. The V end was cut by 7 bases, the J end by 1 base, with 8 bases between. The CDR3 reads CSARNSNQPQHF. In DNA form, the CDR3 reads TGCAGCGCTCGCAACAGCAATCAGCCCCAGCATTTT.

This clone was seen only a few times. The V call is TRBV7-8, the J call TRBJ2-7; either TRBD1 or TRBD2 may supply D (5 bases each). V gave up 4 bases and J gave up 4 bases, with 11 bases separating them. Looked up from germline, CDR1 is SGHVS and CDR2 is FQNEAQ. The length of the CDR3 is 13 residues. The chain's CDR3 is CASSSPGPYEQYF. CDR3 nucleotides: TGTGCCAGCAGCTCCCCGGGACCATACGAGCAGTACTTC.

CDR3 nucleotides: TGTGCCAGCCTAGAACTAGGAGATAACCTTCGGGAGCAGTTCTTC. Encoded protein: CASLELGDNLREQFF. The chain uses TRBV5-6 and TRBJ2-1; weak D call: TRBD2 (5 bases). Germline V gene data show CDR1 as SGHDT and CDR2 as YYEEEE. V dropped 7 bases and J dropped 10 bases, with 24 bases sitting between them. The CDR3 is 15 amino acids.

The chain employs TRBV5-5 and TRBJ1-1; 10 bases align to TRBD1. J gave up 5 bases and V 5 bases, and 15 bases lay outside the gene matches. Germline-derived CDR1 and CDR2 are SGHKS and YYEKEE (reference sequence). The CDR3 has 17 residues. CDR3 amino acids: CASRNDPLGTGETEAFF. Here the CDR3 DNA reads TGTGCCAGCAGGAACGATCCTCTCGGGACAGGGGAGACTGAAGCTTTCTTT.

V and J are TRBV7-8 and TRBJ2-2, with 7 positions matching TRBD2. This CDR3 is 13 amino acids long. The V and J ends lost 7 bases and 5 bases, in that order; junction bases with no gene match: 4. Germline CDR1 is SGHVS and CDR2 is FQNEAQ. The CDR3 loop is CASTRRETGELFF. The CDR3 DNA reads TGTGCCAGCACCCGGCGGGAGACCGGGGAGCTGTTTTTT.

The chain links TRBV21-1 to TRBJ2-7; the table's D gene call, TRBD2, was not cross checked with the DNA. TRBV21-1 is termed a pseudogene. The CDR3 runs to 22 residues. The CDR3 nucleotides read TGTGCCAGCAGCAAACACGGGACTAGCGGGAGCAGAGCCGCGGTGTTGTCTCACGAGCAGTACTTC. Protein: CASSKHGTSGSRAAVLSHEQYF.

This chain links TRBV27 with TRBJ1-2; D is uncertain. Germline loops: CDR1 MNHEY, CDR2 SMNVEV (reference sequence). CDR3 length: 17 amino acids. V was shortened by 1 base and J by 0 bases, with 15 bases between the two germline ends. This chain's CDR3 is CASSLFGPRTSNYGYTF. The CDR3 bases are TGTGCCAGCAGTTTATTTGGTCCCAGGACTTCTAACTATGGCTACACCTTC.

This chain connects TRBV7-3 to TRBJ1-1; TRBD1 aligns across 7 bases. The CDR3 loop spans 12 amino acids. Germline-derived CDR1 and CDR2 are SGHTA and FQGTGA. J lost 11 bases, V lost 4 bases, and 7 bases had no gene match. This chain's CDR3 is CASSSEQGSAFF. The DNA of the CDR3 is TGTGCCAGCAGCTCGGAACAGGGGAGTGCTTTCTTT.

DNA of the CDR3: TGTGCCAGCAGCTTAGATGGTGGCAGGCAACTATATGGCTACACCTTC. Amino acids: CASSLDGGRQLYGYTF. This sequence joins TRBV11-2 and TRBJ1-2, with no clear D. The V end was cut by 0 bases, the J end by 5 bases, with 16 bases between. This CDR3 is 16 amino acids long. Per germline, CDR1 SGHAT and CDR2 FQNNGV. Looking up the rest from reference TRBV11-2 and TRBJ1-2 gives the full variable domain: EAGVAQSPRYKIIEKRQSVAFWCNPISGHATLYWYQQILGQGPKLLIQFQNNGVVDDSQLPKDRFSAERLKGVDSTLKIQPAKLEDSAVYLCASSLDGGRQLYGYTFGSGTRLTVV.

V gene TRBV7-9 combines with J gene TRBJ1-5, with D possibly TRBD1 on 5 matching bases. V was clipped by 8 bases and J by 0 bases, with 11 bases between them. In germline, CDR1 is SEHNR, CDR2 FQNEAQ (reference sequence). The CDR3 spans 14 residues. DNA for the CDR3: TGTGCCAGCGGATTAGGGGATAGCAATCAGCCCCAGCATTTT. Its translation: CASGLGDSNQPQHF.

The chain employs TRBV5-6 and TRBJ2-3, with D possibly TRBD2 on 6 matching bases. Trimming cost V 4 bases and J 3 bases, with 18 bases left between them. CDR1 SGHDT and CDR2 YYEEEE come from the germline V gene. This CDR3 region has 16 residues. CDR3 protein: CASSRTKDYITDTQYF. Here the CDR3 DNA reads TGTGCCAGCAGCCGGACTAAGGACTATATTACAGATACGCAGTATTTT.

V is TRBV2 and J is TRBJ2-3; D is possibly TRBD1 or TRBD2 (6 bases each). The CDR3 length is 12 residues. Germline V gene sequence: CDR1 SNHLY, CDR2 FYNNEI. The ends were cut back, 7 bases at V and 4 bases at J, with 9 bases in the middle. Here the CDR3 reads CASNRDSDTQYF. The DNA of the CDR3 is TGTGCCAGCAACAGGGACTCAGATACGCAGTATTTT.

The chain is built from TRBV4-1 and TRBJ2-5, with D unresolved. The germline V and J ends were trimmed by 0 bases and 5 bases, with 16 bases remaining between them. The germline V gene encodes CDR1 MGHRA and CDR2 YSYEKL. The CDR3 sequence is 16 residues long. The CDR3 is CASSQDGHAGRETQYF. CDR3 coding DNA: TGCGCCAGCAGCCAAGATGGGCACGCCGGTAGGGAGACCCAGTACTTC.

This clone came up a few times. The rearrangement uses TRBV11-2 and TRBJ2-3; 12 bases fit TRBD2. CDR1 SGHAT and CDR2 FQNNGV come from the germline V gene. Trimming took 7 bases from V and 4 from J; bases not matched to a gene: 9. The CDR3 consists of 16 residues. CDR3 bases: TGTGCCAGCATCAAAGGGCTAGCGGGAGGGGCAGATACGCAGTATTTT. Translation: CASIKGLAGGADTQYF. Based on the CDR3 plus reference TRBV11-2 and TRBJ2-3, the full variable domain is EAGVAQSPRYKIIEKRQSVAFWCNPISGHATLYWYQQILGQGPKLLIQFQNNGVVDDSQLPKDRFSAERLKGVDSTLKIQPAKLEDSAVYLCASIKGLAGGADTQYFGPGTRLTVL.

The chain is built from TRBV28 and TRBJ1-1; D might be TRBD1 (6 bases). CDR1 and CDR2 (germline): MDHEN, SYDVKM. The CDR3 consists of 14 residues. V was cut by 7 bases and J by 4 bases, with 16 bases left in between. CDR3 sequence reads: CASTLPQGTTEAFF. CDR3 in DNA: TGTGCCAGCACCCTGCCGCAGGGGACCACTGAAGCTTTCTTT. The complete variable domain, with remaining parts taken from reference TRBV28 and TRBJ1-1, reads DVKVTQSSRYLVKRTGEKVFLECVQDMDHENMFWYRQDPGLGLRLIYFSYDVKMKEKGDIPEGYSVSREKKERFSLILESASTNQTSMYLCASTLPQGTTEAFFGQGTRLTVV.

This clone was detected a few times. The CDR3 DNA follows: TGTGCCAGCAGCTTGACCGGGACAGGGGTCCCCGAGCAGTACTTC. Protein: CASSLTGTGVPEQYF. The chain uses TRBV7-9 and TRBJ2-7; TRBD1 matches at 10 bases. With 3 bases clipped from V and 6 bases from J, the junction kept 8 bases outside the gene matches. The CDR3 runs to 15 residues. Per the germline V gene, CDR1 is SEHNR and CDR2 is FQNEAQ (reference sequence).

The V and J genes are TRBV30 and TRBJ2-3, with a possible D match to TRBD2 (5 bases). CDR1 and CDR2 from the germline V gene are GTSNPN and SVGIG (reference sequence). Trimming cost V 4 bases and J 3 bases, with 14 bases left between them. The CDR3 consists of 14 residues. The CDR3 spells CAWNSGSRTDTQYF. The CDR3 region has the DNA TGTGCCTGGAACTCGGGGTCTAGGACAGATACGCAGTATTTT.

By sample share, this clone is medium-sized (0.01 to 0.1%). V usage is TRBV11-3 and J usage is TRBJ2-2; 7 bases fit TRBD2. There are 13 residues in the CDR3. Germline CDR1 reads SGHNT; CDR2 reads YENEEA. The ends lost 5 bases at V and 6 bases at J; junction bases unmatched: 3. This CDR3 is CASSERDPGELFF. CDR3 sequence (DNA): TGTGCCAGCAGCGAGCGGGATCCCGGGGAGCTGTTTTTT.

DNA of the CDR3: TGCGCCAGCAGTGAAGAGGAGACCCAGTACTTC. Residues: CASSEEETQYF. The chain combines TRBV10-2 with TRBJ2-5; D ambiguous. Trimming left V 3 bases short and J 5 bases short, with 4 bases between. Germline loops: CDR1 WSHSY, CDR2 SAAADI. This CDR3 has 11 amino acids.